This T cell receptor (beta chain) derives from a study of cytomegalovirus exposure and HLA in healthy donors. CDR1 and CDR2 from the germline V gene are MNHEY and SVGAGI. Losses at the gene ends were 4 bases for V and 2 bases for J; bases not matched to a gene: 7. The length of the CDR3 is 15 residues. It was with 60 Vbeta and 13 Jbeta primers that the PCR ran. Sequenced by immunoSEQ multiplex PCR; TCRdb stores in-frame clones only, minus some. The sample contains roughly 150,000 clones, approximately 80% of which appear only once. The sample was PBMCs. This TCR came from a man aged 40-49 years in good health and CMV-seronegative. The chain combines TRBV6-5 with TRBJ1-2; 7 nucleotides align to TRBD1. CDR3 bases: TGTGCCAGCAGTTTTCAGGGGGGTACGAACTATGGCTACACCTTC. Protein sequence: CASSFQGGTNYGYTF.